The rows below give T cell receptor beta chains drawn from one sample of a study of shared clonotypes between healthy human individuals. TCRdb's copy holds only in-frame clones and misses some; the assay was immunoSEQ multiplex PCR. This sample has about 2 million clones; about 95% occur once, and the top ten carry roughly 1.1%. The specimen sequenced was naive CD8+ T cells sorted from blood. These TCRs come from a young man in good health. The CDR3 runs from the conserved cysteine through the conserved F or W. The D gene is left open where the match is weak. Some rows have no size entry. The others give once, few or many, or a class for an expanded clone.

>TRBD1|once|TRBV7-9|TRBJ2-7
CASSPGTGGHDEQYF
TGTGCCAGCAGCCCTGGGACAGGGGGTCACGACGAGCAGTACTTC
>TRBD1|once|TRBV27|TRBJ1-6
CASSLTSTGVGNSPLHF
TGTGCCAGCAGTCTTACCTCGACAGGGGTAGGTAATTCACCCCTCCACTTT
>NA|NA|TRBV27|TRBJ1-2
CASSLLGGDYGYTF
TGTGCCAGCAGTTTACTTGGGGGAGACTATGGCTACACCTTC
>NA|once|TRBV27|TRBJ1-1
CASSFRGNTEAFF
TGTGCCAGCAGTTTTCGAGGGAACACTGAAGCTTTCTTT
>NA|NA|TRBV5-1|TRBJ2-1
CASSLGMGLPTTEQFF
TGCGCCAGCAGCTTGGGGATGGGACTTCCCACGACAGAGCAGTTCTTC
>NA|NA|TRBV9|TRBJ1-4
CASSVGAATNEKLFF
TGTGCCAGCAGCGTAGGGGCGGCTACTAATGAAAAACTGTTTTTT
>NA|NA|TRBV9|TRBJ2-6
CASSARAGSNSANVLTF
TGTGCCAGCAGCGCTCGTGCAGGCTCTAATTCGGCCAACGTCCTGACTTTC
>NA|NA|TRBV27|TRBJ2-3
CASSVLTDTQYF
TGTGCCAGCAGCGTCCTCACAGATACGCAGTATTTT
>TRBD1|NA|TRBV4-3|TRBJ2-7
CASSPVAGGYEQYF
TGCGCCAGCAGCCCGGTGGCAGGGGGCTACGAGCAGTACTTC
>NA|once|TRBV4-1|TRBJ2-2
CASSLWTGNTGELFF
TGCGCCAGCAGCCTGTGGACGGGGAACACCGGGGAGCTGTTTTTT
>TRBD2|NA|TRBV27|TRBJ2-1
CASSLSAGATYNEQFF
TGTGCCAGCAGTTTATCGGCGGGAGCGACCTACAATGAGCAGTTCTTC
>NA|NA|TRBV10-3|TRBJ2-2
CAISELEGRDLFF
TGTGCCATCAGTGAGTTGGAAGGGCGGGATCTGTTTTTT
>NA|once|TRBV27|TRBJ2-2
CASSLLFTGELFF
TGTGCCAGCAGTTTACTGTTCACCGGGGAGCTGTTTTTT
>NA|NA|TRBV5-1|TRBJ1-1
CASSREVQSGGGEAFF
TGCGCCAGCAGCCGTGAGGTTCAGTCCGGGGGAGGTGAAGCTTTCTTT
>NA|NA|TRBV29-1|TRBJ2-5
CSVVEAVGETQYF
TGCAGCGTTGTCGAGGCAGTAGGAGAGACCCAGTACTTC